These 14 T cell receptor beta chains share one sample of origin, sequenced in a study of cytomegalovirus exposure and HLA in healthy donors. Both 60 Vbeta primers and 13 Jbeta primers went into the PCR. Profiling relied on immunoSEQ multiplex PCR, and the TCRdb table lists in-frame clones only, not all of them. The sample lists under 110,000 clones; 60% to 80% were seen once. The sample taken for sequencing was PBMCs. The source is a man between 40 and 49 years old in good health and CMV-seronegative.

This clone was detected a few times. V usage is TRBV15 and J usage is TRBJ1-1, with TRBD1 identical over 8 bases. The CDR3 totals 15 residues. Germline CDR1 and CDR2: LNHNV and YYDKDF (reference sequence). The J segment lost 1 base and the V segment lost 5 bases, leaving 6 bases of the junction unmatched. CDR3 region: CATSGRQGPNTEAFF. For the CDR3, the DNA is TGTGCCACCAGCGGAAGACAGGGGCCGAACACTGAAGCTTTCTTT. The complete variable domain, with remaining parts taken from reference TRBV15 and TRBJ1-1, reads DAMVIQNPRYQVTQFGKPVTLSCSQTLNHNVMYWYQQKSSQAPKLLFHYYDKDFNNEADTPDNFQSRRPNTSFCFLDIRSPGLGDTAMYLCATSGRQGPNTEAFFGQGTRLTVV.

The gene calls are TRBV7-8 and TRBJ2-3; 9 nucleotides align to TRBD2. In germline, CDR1 is SGHVS, CDR2 FQNEAQ. Trimming cost V 2 bases and J 2 bases; bases outside gene matches: 5. The CDR3 is 16 amino acids. CDR3 sequence: CASSLISGGHTDTQYF. CDR3 nucleotide sequence: TGTGCCAGCAGCTTAATTAGCGGGGGACACACAGATACGCAGTATTTT. The full variable domain, in which reference TRBV7-8 and TRBJ2-3 provide the parts outside the CDR3, is GAGVSQSPRYKVAKRGQDVALRCDPISGHVSLFWYQQALGQGPEFLTYFQNEAQLDKSGLPSDRFFAERPEGSVSTLKIQRTQQEDSAVYLCASSLISGGHTDTQYFGPGTRLTVL.

The V gene is TRBV5-1, the J gene TRBJ2-7, with TRBD2 matching over 11 bases. Germline CDR1 reads SGHRS; CDR2 reads YFSETQ. V was pared by 0 bases and J by 6 bases, with 8 bases of the junction left unmatched. There are 16 residues in the CDR3. Here the CDR3 reads CASSLAPLAGASEQYF. CDR3 nucleotides: TGCGCCAGCAGCTTGGCACCACTAGCGGGGGCCTCCGAGCAGTACTTC.

The genes are TRBV6-6 and TRBJ2-5; 7 nucleotides line up with TRBD2. J gave up 7 bases and V 6 bases, and 14 bases lay outside the gene matches. The germline gives CDR1 MNHNY, CDR2 SVGAGI (reference sequence). The CDR3 runs to 15 residues. CDR3 coding DNA: TGTGCCAGCAGCCCTCCCGGGGGGAACAGATGGACCCAGTACTTC. This sequence encodes CASSPPGGNRWTQYF.

This clone was counted a single time. The chain links TRBV7-9 to TRBJ1-4, with D unclear. The length of the CDR3 is 13 residues. Per the germline V gene, CDR1 is SEHNR and CDR2 is FQNEAQ (reference sequence). Trimming left V 1 base short and J 5 bases short, with 5 bases between. CDR3 in DNA: TGTGCCAGCAGCTTAGAACGGAATGAAAAACTGTTTTTT. This codes for CASSLERNEKLFF.

The chain uses TRBV11-2 and TRBJ2-5, with D uncertain. CDR1 and CDR2 (germline): SGHAT, FQNNGV. With 0 bases removed from V and 5 bases from J, the gap between germline ends came to 13 bases. This CDR3 is built from 15 residues. The CDR3 here is CASSLDVRSFETQYF. The CDR3, as DNA: TGTGCCAGCAGCTTAGATGTGCGGAGTTTCGAGACCCAGTACTTC.

This clone occurred a few times. The V gene is TRBV9, the J gene TRBJ1-6; D may be TRBD1 (5 bases). In germline, CDR1 is SGDLS, CDR2 YYNGEE. Trimming pared 2 bases from V and 11 bases from J, leaving 11 bases between. The CDR3 has 13 residues. CDR3: CASSVAETAPLHF. CDR3 coding DNA: TGTGCCAGCAGCGTTGCGGAGACAGCACCCCTCCACTTT.

The genes are TRBV5-4 and TRBJ1-6, with D unresolved. Trimming shortened V by 1 base and J by 14 bases, and 10 bases separated the two germline ends. CDR3 length equals 12 residues. Germline CDR1 SGHNT, CDR2 YYREEE (reference sequence). The CDR3 DNA reads TGTGCCAGCAGCTTGCCCGGAGGCACCCTCCACTTT. This codes for CASSLPGGTLHF.

A few counts support this clone. The V and J genes are TRBV19 and TRBJ1-2, with 8 nucleotides matching TRBD1. Germline trimming cut 0 bases from V and 7 bases from J; bases unmatched to any gene: 7. This CDR3 spans 15 amino acids. The germline CDR1 and CDR2 sequences are LNHDA and SQIVND (reference sequence). The CDR3 protein is CASSIDRSRGLGYTF. As DNA, the CDR3 is TGTGCCAGTAGTATAGATCGGTCCAGGGGGCTTGGCTACACCTTC.

The V gene is TRBV4-1, the J gene TRBJ1-5, with TRBD1 matching over 7 bases. Germline V gene data show CDR1 as MGHRA and CDR2 as YSYEKL. The CDR3 has 15 residues. The J segment lost 2 bases and the V segment lost 4 bases, leaving 5 bases of the junction unmatched. The DNA of the CDR3 is TGCGCCAGCAGCCCACAGGGGACGGGCAATCAGCCCCAGCATTTT. Residues: CASSPQGTGNQPQHF.

The gene calls are TRBV10-2 and TRBJ1-6; D is unclear. CDR1 is WSHSY, CDR2 SAAADI, per germline. The V end lost 2 bases, the J end lost 6 bases, and 14 bases lay between the germline ends. CDR3 length: 16 amino acids. For the CDR3, the DNA is TGCGCCAGCAGTGAGGAGATGTCTTTTGGTAATTCACCCCTCCACTTT. Translating gives CASSEEMSFGNSPLHF.

The chain recombines TRBV18 with TRBJ1-3; D remains unclear. V was trimmed by 1 base and J by 0 bases, leaving 10 bases between them. Germline V gene sequence: CDR1 KGHSH, CDR2 LQKENI. The CDR3 has 16 amino acids. Here the CDR3 DNA reads TGTGCCAGCTCACCACTGGCGGATAACTCTGGAAACACCATATATTTT. It yields the protein CASSPLADNSGNTIYF.

The gene calls are TRBV4-2 and TRBJ2-5; TRBD2 matches 9 bases. V lost 8 bases to trimming and J lost 2 bases; unmatched junction nucleotides: 6. The germline gives CDR1 LGHNA, CDR2 YNFKEQ. The CDR3 has 14 amino acids. The CDR3 here is CASVAGELQETQYF. CDR3 bases: TGTGCCAGCGTAGCGGGGGAACTGCAAGAGACCCAGTACTTC.

The chain couples TRBV4-1 to TRBJ2-7; TRBD1 agrees at 10 bases. The CDR3 length is 14 residues. Germline CDR1 MGHRA, CDR2 YSYEKL. The ends lost 6 bases at V and 7 bases at J; junction bases unmatched: 9. CDR3 loop: CASSPGQGRWEQYF. CDR3 coding DNA: TGCGCCAGCAGTCCGGGACAGGGGAGGTGGGAGCAGTACTTC.